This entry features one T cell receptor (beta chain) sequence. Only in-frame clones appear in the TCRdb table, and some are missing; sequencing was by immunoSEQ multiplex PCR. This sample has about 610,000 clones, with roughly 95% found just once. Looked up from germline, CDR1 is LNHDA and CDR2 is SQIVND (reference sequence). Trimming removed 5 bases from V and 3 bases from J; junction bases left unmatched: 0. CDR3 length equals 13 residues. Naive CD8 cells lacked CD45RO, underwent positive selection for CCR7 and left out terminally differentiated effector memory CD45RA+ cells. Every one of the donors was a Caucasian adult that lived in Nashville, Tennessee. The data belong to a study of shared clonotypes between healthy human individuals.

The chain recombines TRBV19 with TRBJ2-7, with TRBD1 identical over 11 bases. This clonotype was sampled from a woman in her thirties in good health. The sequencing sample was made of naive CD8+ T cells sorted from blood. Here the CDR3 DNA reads TGTGCCAGTAGTGGGACAGGGGGCTACGAGCAGTACTTC. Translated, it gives CASSGTGGYEQYF. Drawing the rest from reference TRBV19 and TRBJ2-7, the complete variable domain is DGGITQSPKYLFRKEGQNVTLSCEQNLNHDAMYWYRQDPGQGLRLIYYSQIVNDFQKGDIAEGYSVSREKKESFPLTVTSAQKNPTAFYLCASSGTGGYEQYFGPGTRLTVT.